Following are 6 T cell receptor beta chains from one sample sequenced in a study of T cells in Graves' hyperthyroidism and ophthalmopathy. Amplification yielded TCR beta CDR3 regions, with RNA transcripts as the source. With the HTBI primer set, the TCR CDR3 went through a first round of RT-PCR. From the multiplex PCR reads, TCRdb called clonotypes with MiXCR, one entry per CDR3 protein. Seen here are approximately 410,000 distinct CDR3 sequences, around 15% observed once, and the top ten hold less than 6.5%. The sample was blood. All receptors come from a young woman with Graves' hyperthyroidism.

DNA for the CDR3: TGCAGTGCTAGAGGAGGTTTCGGCAGGAGCTCCTACGAGCAGTACTTC. Residues: CSARGGFGRSSYEQYF. J is TRBJ2-7 and V is TRBV20-1; D gene uncertain. V lost 1 base and J lost 0, with 16 bases in between. The CDR3 length is 16 residues. CDR1 is DFQATT and CDR2 is SNEGSKA in the germline V gene (reference sequence).

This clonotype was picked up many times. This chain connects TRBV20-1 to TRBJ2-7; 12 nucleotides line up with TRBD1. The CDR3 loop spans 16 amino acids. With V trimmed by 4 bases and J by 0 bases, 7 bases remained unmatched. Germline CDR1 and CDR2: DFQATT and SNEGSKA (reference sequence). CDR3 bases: TGCAGTGCTACGGGGACAGGGGGCTTCAGCTCCTACGAGCAGTACTTC. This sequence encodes CSATGTGGFSSYEQYF.

The CDR3 region has the DNA TGTGCCAGCAGTGACCAGGAGAACTATGGCTACACCTTC. Its protein is CASSDQENYGYTF. The chain uses TRBV9 and TRBJ1-2; no firm D call. Germline loops: CDR1 SGDLS, CDR2 YYNGEE. V was shortened by 5 bases and J by 2 bases, with 10 bases between the two germline ends. There are 13 residues in the CDR3.

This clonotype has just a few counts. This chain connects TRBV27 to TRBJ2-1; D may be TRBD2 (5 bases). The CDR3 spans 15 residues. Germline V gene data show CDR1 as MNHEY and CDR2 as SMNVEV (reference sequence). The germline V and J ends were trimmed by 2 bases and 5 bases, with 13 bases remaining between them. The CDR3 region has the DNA TGTGCCAGCAGTTTAAGTCGCTTCGGGGACAATGAGCAGTTCTTC. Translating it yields CASSLSRFGDNEQFF.

For the CDR3, the DNA is TGCAGCGTTGAAGCTCCGAACGAGGACAGAAAAAACATTCAGTACTTC. This sequence encodes CSVEAPNEDRKNIQYF. This chain uses TRBV29-1 with TRBJ2-4; D possibly corresponds to TRBD1 (6 bases). The CDR3 has 16 residues. Trimming removed 1 base from V and 4 bases from J, with 17 bases in between. Germline V gene lookup returns CDR1 SQVTM and CDR2 ANQGSEA. The full variable domain, rest sourced from reference TRBV29-1 and TRBJ2-4, is SAVISQKPSRDICQRGTSLTIQCQVDSQVTMMFWYRQQPGQSLTLIATANQGSEATYESGFVIDKFPISRPNLTFSTLTVSNMSPEDSSIYLCSVEAPNEDRKNIQYFGAGTRLSVL.

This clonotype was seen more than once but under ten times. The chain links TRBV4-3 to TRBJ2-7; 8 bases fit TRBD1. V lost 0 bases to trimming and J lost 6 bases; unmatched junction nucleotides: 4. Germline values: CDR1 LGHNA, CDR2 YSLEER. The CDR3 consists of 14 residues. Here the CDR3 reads CASSQEDRAPEQYF. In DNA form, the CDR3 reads TGCGCCAGCAGCCAAGAGGACAGGGCTCCCGAGCAGTACTTC.